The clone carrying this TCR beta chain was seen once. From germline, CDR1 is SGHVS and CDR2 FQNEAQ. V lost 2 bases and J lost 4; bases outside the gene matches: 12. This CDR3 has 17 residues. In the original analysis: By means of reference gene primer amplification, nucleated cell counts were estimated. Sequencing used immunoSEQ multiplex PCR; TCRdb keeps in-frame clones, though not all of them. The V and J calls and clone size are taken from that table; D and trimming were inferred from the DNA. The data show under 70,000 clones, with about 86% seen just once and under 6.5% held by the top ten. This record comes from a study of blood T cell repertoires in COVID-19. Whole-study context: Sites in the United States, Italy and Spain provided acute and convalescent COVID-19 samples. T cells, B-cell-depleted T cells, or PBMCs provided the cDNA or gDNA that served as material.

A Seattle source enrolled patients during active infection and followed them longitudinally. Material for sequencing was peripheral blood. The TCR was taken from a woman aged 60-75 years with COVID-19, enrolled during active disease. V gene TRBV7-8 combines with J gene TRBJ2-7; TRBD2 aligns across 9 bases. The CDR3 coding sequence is TGTGCCAGCAGCTTAATACCGGGGCTAGCGGGACGATACGAGCAGTACTTC. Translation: CASSLIPGLAGRYEQYF.